This T cell receptor (beta chain) was captured by sequencing in a study of blood T cell repertoires in COVID-19 (dated by TCRdb to the early 2020s). About the investigation overall: Samples covering the acute and convalescent phases of COVID-19 were provided by collaborators in the United States, Italy and Spain. The material from the prospective study consisted of cDNA or gDNA derived from T cells, B-cell-depleted T cells, or PBMCs. Subjects who had been exposed to COVID-19, were actively infected with it, or had recovered from it provided the deeply sampled blood TCRbeta repertoires that made up the dataset. Sample metadata almost always included a de-identified subject ID, COVID-19 status, age in years and sex. The repertoires were released in a freely available public database meant as a resource for research on the immune response to SARS-CoV-2. Where HLA class I and class II types were available, the types were taken from metadata supplied by the sample provider, not from assay-based typing. The samples were drawn from two sources: the first 160 participants of the ongoing ImmuneRACE study, and 1,254 subjects contributed by 6 global collaborators.

The immunoSEQ Assay, a bias-controlled multiplex PCR, was used to amplify TCRbeta CDR3 regions from genomic DNA. On the authors' methods: Within the assay, amplification of reference gene primers was used to estimate how many nucleated cells each sample contained. Sequence reads were collapsed and filtered to measure the absolute abundance of every unique TCRbeta CDR3 rearrangement. Productive Simpson clonality was computed per sample as the square root of Simpson's diversity index over productive rearrangements. Drawn from immuneACCESS, this table holds only the in-frame rearrangements with V and J called that TCRdb kept. Clones are partly lost; checked studies trace under half to an unresolved V gene and leave the rest unexplained. The DNA was the basis for D and trimming; V, J and clone size are from that table. This sample holds about 330,000 clones; around 92% were observed only once. Of the sample, 5% to 7.5% falls within the top ten clones.

The paper's findings and limits, for the study overall: The amount of clinical and demographic metadata varied by source and participant and was provided uncurated.

Comment on this clone: This clone's antigen is unknown. Base qualities are missing; no much larger clone stands one base away.

A second Seattle source provided samples from volunteer blood donors who had recovered from COVID-19. Collaborating institutions collected whole blood in K2EDTA tubes following their own protocols. For TCRbeta analysis, collaborators shipped samples in one of three forms: frozen whole blood, isolated PBMCs, or DNA extracted from either of those sample types. Taken from cysteine to phenylalanine, the CDR3 has 14 residues. Only the CDR3 portion is preserved as DNA: 42 bases, with reading frame beginning at the first base. CDR1 and CDR2 are read off the germline V gene as SGHRS and YFSETQ. Between the V and J ends, shortened by 4 bases and 1 base respectively, the junction contains 11 bases.

The sequencing sample was made of peripheral blood. The rearrangement combines TRBV5-1 with TRBJ1-1; TRBD1 is possibly the D segment (6 matching bases). The sequence was collected from a man younger than 35 who had recovered from COVID-19. The CDR3 protein: CASSPGGANTEAFF. The bases are TGCGCCAGCAGCCCCGGGGGGGCGAACACTGAAGCTTTCTTT.